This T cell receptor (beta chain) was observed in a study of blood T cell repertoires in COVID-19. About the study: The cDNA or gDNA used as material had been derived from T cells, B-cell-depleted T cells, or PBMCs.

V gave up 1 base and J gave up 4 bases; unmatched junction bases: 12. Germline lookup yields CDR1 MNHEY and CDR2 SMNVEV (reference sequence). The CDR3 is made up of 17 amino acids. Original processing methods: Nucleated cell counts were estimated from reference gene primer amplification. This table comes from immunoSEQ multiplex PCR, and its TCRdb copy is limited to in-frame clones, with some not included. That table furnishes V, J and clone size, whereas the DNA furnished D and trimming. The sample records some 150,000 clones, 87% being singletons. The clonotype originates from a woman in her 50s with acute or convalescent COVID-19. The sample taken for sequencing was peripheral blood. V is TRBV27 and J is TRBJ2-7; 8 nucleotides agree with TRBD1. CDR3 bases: TGTGCCAGCAGTTTATTGGGACCCCAGGGGGCGGGGTACGAGCAGTACTTC. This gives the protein CASSLLGPQGAGYEQYF.